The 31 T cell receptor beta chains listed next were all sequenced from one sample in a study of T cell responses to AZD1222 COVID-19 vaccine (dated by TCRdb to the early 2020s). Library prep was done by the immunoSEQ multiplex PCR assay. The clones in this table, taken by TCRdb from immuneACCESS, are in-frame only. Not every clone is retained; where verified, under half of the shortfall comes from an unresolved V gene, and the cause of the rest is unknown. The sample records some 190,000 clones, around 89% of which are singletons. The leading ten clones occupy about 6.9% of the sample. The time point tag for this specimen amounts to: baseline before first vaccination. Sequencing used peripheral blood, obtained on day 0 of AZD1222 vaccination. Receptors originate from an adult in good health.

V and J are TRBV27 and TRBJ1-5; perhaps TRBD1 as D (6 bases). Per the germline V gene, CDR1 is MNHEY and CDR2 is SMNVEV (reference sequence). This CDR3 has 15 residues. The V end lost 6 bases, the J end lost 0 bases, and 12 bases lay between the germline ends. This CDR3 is CASSPYRASNQPQHF. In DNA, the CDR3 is TGTGCCAGCAGCCCTTACAGGGCTAGCAATCAGCCCCAGCATTTT.

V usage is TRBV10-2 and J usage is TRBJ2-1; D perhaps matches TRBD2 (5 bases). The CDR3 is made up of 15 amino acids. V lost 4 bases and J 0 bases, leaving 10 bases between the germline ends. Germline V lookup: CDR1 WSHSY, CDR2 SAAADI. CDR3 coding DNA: TGCGCCAGCAGTGTGGTTGGGAGCTCCTACAATGAGCAGTTCTTC. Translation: CASSVVGSSYNEQFF.

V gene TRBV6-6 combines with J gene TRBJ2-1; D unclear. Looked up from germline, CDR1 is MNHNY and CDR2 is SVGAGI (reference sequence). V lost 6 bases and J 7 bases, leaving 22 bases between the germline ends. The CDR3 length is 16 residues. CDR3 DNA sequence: TGTGCCAGCAGCTTGGCGAGACGGGCGGCCGGGAATGAGCAGTTCTTC. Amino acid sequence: CASSLARRAAGNEQFF.

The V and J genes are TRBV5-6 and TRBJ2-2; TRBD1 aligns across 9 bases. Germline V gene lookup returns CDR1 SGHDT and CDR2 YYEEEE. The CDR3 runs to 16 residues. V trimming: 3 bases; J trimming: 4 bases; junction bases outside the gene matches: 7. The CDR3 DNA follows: TGTGCCAGCAGCTCTAACAGGGGGCGCCTCACCGGGGAGCTGTTTTTT. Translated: CASSSNRGRLTGELFF.

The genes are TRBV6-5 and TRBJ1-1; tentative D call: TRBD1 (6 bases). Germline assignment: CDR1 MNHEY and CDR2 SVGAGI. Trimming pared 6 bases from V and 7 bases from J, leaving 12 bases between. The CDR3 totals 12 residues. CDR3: CASSRLDSEAFF. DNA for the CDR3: TGTGCCAGCAGCCGGCTGGACAGTGAAGCTTTCTTT.

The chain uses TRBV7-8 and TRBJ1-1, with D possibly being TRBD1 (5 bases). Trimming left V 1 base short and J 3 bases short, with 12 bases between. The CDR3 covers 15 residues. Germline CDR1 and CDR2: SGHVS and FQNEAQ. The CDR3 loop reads CASSLGGGFYTEAFF. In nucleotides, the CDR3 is TGTGCCAGCAGCTTAGGGGGGGGATTTTACACTGAAGCTTTCTTT. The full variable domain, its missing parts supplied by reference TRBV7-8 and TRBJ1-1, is GAGVSQSPRYKVAKRGQDVALRCDPISGHVSLFWYQQALGQGPEFLTYFQNEAQLDKSGLPSDRFFAERPEGSVSTLKIQRTQQEDSAVYLCASSLGGGFYTEAFFGQGTRLTVV.

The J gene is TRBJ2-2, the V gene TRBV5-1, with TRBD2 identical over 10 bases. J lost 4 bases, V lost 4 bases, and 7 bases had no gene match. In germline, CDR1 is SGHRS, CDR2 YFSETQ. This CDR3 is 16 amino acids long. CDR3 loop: CASSHASGGLTGELFF. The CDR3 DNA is TGCGCCAGCAGCCACGCTAGCGGGGGCCTCACCGGGGAGCTGTTTTTT.

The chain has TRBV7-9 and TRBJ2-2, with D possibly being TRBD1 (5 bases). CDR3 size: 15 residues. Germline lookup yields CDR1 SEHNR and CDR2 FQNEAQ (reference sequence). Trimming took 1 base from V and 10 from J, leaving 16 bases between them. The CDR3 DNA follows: TGTGCCAGCAGCTTAGGCCAGGGAAGTGTGGAGGAGCTGTTTTTT. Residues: CASSLGQGSVEELFF.

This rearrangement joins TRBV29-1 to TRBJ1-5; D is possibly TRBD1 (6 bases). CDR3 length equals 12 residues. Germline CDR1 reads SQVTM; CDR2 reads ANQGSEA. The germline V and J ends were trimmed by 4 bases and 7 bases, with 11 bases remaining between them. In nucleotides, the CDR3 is TGCAGCGTTGGTGTAAGGGGGCAGCCCCAGCATTTT. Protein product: CSVGVRGQPQHF.

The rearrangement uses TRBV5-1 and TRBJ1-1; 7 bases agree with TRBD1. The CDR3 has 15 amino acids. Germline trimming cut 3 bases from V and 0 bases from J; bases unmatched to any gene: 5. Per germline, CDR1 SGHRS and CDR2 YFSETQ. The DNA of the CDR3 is TGCGCCAGCAGCTCTGAGGGGGCGGTGAACACTGAAGCTTTCTTT. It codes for CASSSEGAVNTEAFF.

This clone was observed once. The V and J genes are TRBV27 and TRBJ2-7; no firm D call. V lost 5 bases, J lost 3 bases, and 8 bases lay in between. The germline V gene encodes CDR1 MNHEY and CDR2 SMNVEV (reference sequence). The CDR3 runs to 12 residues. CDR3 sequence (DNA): TGTGCCAGCAGTAGGGCAGGCTACGAGCAGTACTTC. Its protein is CASSRAGYEQYF.

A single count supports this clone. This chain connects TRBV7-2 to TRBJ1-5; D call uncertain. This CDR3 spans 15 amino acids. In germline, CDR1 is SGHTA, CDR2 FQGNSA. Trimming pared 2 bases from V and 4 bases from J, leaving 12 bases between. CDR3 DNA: TGTGCCAGCAGCTTAAGTAGGCCTGGAAATCAGCCCCAGCATTTT. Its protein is CASSLSRPGNQPQHF.

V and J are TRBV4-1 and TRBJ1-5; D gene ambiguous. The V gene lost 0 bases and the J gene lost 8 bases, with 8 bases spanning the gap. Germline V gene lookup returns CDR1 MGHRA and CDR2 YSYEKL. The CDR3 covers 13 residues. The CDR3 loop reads CASSQDRREPQHF. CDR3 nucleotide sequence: TGCGCCAGCAGCCAAGACCGGAGGGAGCCCCAGCATTTT.

CDR3 nucleotide sequence: TGTGCCAGCAGAACCGAAGAAGGTACGCAGTATTTT. Translation: CASRTEEGTQYF. This sequence joins TRBV12-3 or TRBV12-4 and TRBJ2-3; D call uncertain. The CDR3 extends over 12 amino acids. Trimming shortened V by 6 bases and J by 8 bases, and 12 bases separated the two germline ends.

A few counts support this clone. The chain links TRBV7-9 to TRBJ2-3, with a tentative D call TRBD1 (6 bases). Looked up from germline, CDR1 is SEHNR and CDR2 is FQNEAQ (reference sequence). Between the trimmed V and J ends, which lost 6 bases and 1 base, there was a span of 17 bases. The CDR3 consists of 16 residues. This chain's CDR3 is CASRPPGTQGTDTQYF. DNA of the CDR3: TGTGCCAGCAGACCCCCCGGGACACAGGGCACAGATACGCAGTATTTT.

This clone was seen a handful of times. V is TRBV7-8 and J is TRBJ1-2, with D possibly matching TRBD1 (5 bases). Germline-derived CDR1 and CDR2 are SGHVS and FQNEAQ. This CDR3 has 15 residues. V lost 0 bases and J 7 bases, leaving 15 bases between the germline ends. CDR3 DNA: TGTGCCAGCAGCTTAGCGCGCAGGGTGAGCGGTGGCTACACCTTC. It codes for CASSLARRVSGGYTF.

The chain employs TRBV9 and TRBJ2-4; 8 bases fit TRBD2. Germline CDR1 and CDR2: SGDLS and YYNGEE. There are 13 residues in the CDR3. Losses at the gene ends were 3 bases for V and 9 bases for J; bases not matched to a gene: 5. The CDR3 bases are TGTGCCAGCAGCGGAGGCGGGGGGAGCATTCAGTACTTC. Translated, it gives CASSGGGGSIQYF.

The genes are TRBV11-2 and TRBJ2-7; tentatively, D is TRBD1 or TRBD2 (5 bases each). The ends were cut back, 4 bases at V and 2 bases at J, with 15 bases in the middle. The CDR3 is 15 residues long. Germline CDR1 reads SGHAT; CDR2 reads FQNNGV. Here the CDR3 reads CASSSTGGSPYEQYF. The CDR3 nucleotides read TGTGCCAGCAGCTCGACTGGGGGTTCCCCCTACGAGCAGTACTTC.

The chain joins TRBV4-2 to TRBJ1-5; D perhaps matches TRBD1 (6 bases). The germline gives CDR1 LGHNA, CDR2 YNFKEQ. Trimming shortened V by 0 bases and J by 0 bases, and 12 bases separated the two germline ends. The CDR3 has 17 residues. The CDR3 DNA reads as TGTGCCAGCAGCCAAGATTTGGACAGAGGTAGCAATCAGCCCCAGCATTTT. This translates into CASSQDLDRGSNQPQHF.

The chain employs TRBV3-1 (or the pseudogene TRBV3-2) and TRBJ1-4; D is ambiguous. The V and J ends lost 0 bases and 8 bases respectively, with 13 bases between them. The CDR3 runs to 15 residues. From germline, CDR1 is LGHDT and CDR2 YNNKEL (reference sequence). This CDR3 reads CASSQDPGGGEKLFF. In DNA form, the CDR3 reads TGTGCCAGCAGCCAAGACCCAGGAGGAGGAGAAAAACTGTTTTTT.

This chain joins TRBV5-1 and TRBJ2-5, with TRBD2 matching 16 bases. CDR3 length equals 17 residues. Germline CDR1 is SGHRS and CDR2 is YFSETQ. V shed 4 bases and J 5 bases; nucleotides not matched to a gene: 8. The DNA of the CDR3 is TGCGCCAGCAGCGCCGGGACTAGCGGGGGGGCATTTGAGACCCAGTACTTC. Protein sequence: CASSAGTSGGAFETQYF.

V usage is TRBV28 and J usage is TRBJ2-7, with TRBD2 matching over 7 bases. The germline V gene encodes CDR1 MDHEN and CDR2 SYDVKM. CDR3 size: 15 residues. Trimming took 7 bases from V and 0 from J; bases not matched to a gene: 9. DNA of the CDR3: TGTGCCAGCATCACGGGGGGAGGGAGCTCCTACGAGCAGTACTTC. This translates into CASITGGGSSYEQYF.

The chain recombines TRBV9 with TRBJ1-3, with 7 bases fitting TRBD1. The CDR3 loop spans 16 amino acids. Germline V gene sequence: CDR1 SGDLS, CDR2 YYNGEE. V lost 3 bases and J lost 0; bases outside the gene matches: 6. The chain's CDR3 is CASSASGQISGNTIYF. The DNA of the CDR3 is TGTGCCAGCAGCGCCTCGGGACAGATCTCTGGAAACACCATATATTTT.

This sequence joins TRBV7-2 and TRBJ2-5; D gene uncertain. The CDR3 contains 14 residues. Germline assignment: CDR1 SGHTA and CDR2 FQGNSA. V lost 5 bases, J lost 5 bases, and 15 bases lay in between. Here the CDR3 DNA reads TGTGCCAGCAGCCTCGTGATGGGTAGGGAGACCCAGTACTTC. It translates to CASSLVMGRETQYF.

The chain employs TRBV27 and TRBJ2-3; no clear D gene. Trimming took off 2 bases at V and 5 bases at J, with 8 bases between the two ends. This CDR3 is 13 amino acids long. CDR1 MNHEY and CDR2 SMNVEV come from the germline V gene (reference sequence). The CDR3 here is CASSLNPLDTQYF. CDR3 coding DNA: TGTGCCAGCAGTTTAAATCCCCTAGATACGCAGTATTTT.

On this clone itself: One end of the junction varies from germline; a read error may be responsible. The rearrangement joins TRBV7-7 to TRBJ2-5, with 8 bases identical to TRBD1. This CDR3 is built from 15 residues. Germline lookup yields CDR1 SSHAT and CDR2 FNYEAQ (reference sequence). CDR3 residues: CASSLVGRGLETQYF. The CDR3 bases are TGTGCTAGCAGCTTAGTGGGCAGGGGGCTTGAGACCCAGTACTTC.

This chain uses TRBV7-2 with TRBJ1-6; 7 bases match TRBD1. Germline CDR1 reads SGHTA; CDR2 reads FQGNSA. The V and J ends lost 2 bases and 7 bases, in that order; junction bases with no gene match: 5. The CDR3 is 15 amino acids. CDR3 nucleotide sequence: TGTGCCAGCAGCTTATATCAGGGGGGGAATTCACCCCTCCACTTT. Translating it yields CASSLYQGGNSPLHF.

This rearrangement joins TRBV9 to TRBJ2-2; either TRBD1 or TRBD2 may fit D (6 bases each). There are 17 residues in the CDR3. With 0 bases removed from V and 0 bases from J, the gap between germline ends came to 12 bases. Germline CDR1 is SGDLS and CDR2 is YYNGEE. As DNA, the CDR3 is TGTGCCAGCAGCGTAGCTCCGAGGGGGGCGAACACCGGGGAGCTGTTTTTT. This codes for CASSVAPRGANTGELFF.

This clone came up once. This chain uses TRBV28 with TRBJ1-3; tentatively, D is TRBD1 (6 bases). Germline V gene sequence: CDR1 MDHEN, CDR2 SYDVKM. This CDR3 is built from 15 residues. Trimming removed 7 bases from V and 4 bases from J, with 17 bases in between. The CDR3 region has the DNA TGTGCCAGCATCGCTTCGGGGGCGTCGGGAAACACCATATATTTT. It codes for CASIASGASGNTIYF.

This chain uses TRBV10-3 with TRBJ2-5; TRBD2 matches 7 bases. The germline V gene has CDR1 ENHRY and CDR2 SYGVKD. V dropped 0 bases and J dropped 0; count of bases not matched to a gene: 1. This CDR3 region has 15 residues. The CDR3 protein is CAISESRGYQETQYF. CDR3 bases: TGTGCCATCAGTGAGTCGCGGGGGTACCAAGAGACCCAGTACTTC.

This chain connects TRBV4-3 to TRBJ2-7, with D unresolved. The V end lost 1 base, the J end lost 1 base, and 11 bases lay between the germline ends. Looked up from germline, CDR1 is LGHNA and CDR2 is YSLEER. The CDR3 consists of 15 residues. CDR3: CASSQGHLPSYEQYF. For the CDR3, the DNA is TGCGCCAGCAGCCAAGGACACTTACCGTCCTACGAGCAGTACTTC.